This T cell receptor (beta chain) comes out of a study of cytomegalovirus exposure and HLA in healthy donors. Overall study findings and caveats: Later work found most CMV-associated TCR beta chains apparently HLA-restricted.

Concerning this clone: Its specificity is unknown.

A multiplex PCR was run with 60 Vbeta primers and 13 Jbeta primers. Generated by immunoSEQ multiplex PCR, the TCRdb table keeps only in-frame clones and is missing some. This table holds 110,000 to 150,000 clones, 72% found once. Germline CDR1 MNHEY, CDR2 SMNVEV (reference sequence). With 4 bases clipped from V and 0 bases from J, the junction kept 3 bases outside the gene matches. There are 16 residues in the CDR3. V is TRBV27 and J is TRBJ2-6, with TRBD1 identical over 7 bases. What was sequenced was PBMCs. This TCR was recovered from a man in his forties in good health and CMV-seronegative. CDR3 protein: CASSWTGLSGANVLTF. As DNA, the CDR3 is TGTGCCAGCAGTTGGACAGGCCTCTCTGGGGCCAACGTCCTGACTTTC.